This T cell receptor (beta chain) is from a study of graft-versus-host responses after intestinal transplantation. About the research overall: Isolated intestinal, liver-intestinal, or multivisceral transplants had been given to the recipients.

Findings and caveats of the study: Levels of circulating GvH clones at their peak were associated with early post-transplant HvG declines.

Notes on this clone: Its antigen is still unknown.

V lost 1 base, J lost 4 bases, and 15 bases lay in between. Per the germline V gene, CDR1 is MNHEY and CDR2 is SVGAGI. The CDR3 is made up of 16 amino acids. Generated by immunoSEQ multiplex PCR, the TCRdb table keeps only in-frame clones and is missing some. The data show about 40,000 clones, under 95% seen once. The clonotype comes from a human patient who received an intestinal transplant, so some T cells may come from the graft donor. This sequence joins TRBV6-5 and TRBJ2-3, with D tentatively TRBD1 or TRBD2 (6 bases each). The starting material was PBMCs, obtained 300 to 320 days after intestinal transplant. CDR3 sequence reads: CASSYLGGGWADTQYF. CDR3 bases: TGTGCCAGCAGTTACTTGGGGGGCGGTTGGGCAGATACGCAGTATTTT.